This TCR beta chain was documented in a study of blood T cell repertoires in COVID-19 (dated by TCRdb to about 2020). With regard to the full study: Samples covering the acute and convalescent phases of COVID-19 were provided by collaborators in the United States, Italy and Spain. The material from the prospective study consisted of cDNA or gDNA derived from T cells, B-cell-depleted T cells, or PBMCs. Deeply sampled blood TCRbeta repertoires from subjects exposed to, actively infected with, or recovered from COVID-19 were included in the dataset. The repertoires were made available in a free public database intended to serve as a resource for research on the immune response to SARS-CoV-2. The samples were drawn from the first 160 participants of the ongoing ImmuneRACE study and from 1,254 subjects provided by 6 global collaborators. The sample metadata nearly always contained a de-identified subject ID, COVID-19 status, age in years and sex. HLA class I and class II types, where available, came from metadata supplied by the sample provider rather than from assay-based typing. Results the study describes overall, beyond this receptor: The quantity of clinical and demographic metadata differed by source and by participant and was supplied without curation.

Each collaborating institution followed its own protocols to collect whole blood in K2EDTA tubes. For TCRbeta analysis, collaborators shipped samples in one of three forms: frozen whole blood, isolated PBMCs, or DNA extracted from either of those sample types. The CDR3 measures 15 amino acids from cysteine to phenylalanine. The sequence is cut down to CDR3 DNA, 45 bases in frame from base 1. In the germline V gene, CDR1 corresponds to SNHLY and CDR2 to FYNNEI. V loses 4 bases of germline sequence and J loses 4 bases, and the interval between the two ends is 15 bases. TCRbeta CDR3 regions were amplified from genomic DNA using the immunoSEQ Assay, a bias-controlled multiplex PCR. On the study's bioinformatics: The number of nucleated cells in each sample was estimated from the amplification of reference gene primers within the assay. To quantify the absolute abundance of each unique TCRbeta CDR3 rearrangement, sequence reads were collapsed and filtered. For each sample, productive Simpson clonality was calculated as the square root of Simpson's diversity index across productive rearrangements. TCRdb obtained this table from immuneACCESS and retained in-frame rearrangements with V and J assigned. These tables miss some clones; where compared with another copy, unresolved V genes account for less than half of the shortfall, and the remainder is unexplained. D and trimming were read from the DNA, whereas the V and J calls and clone size are those reported in that table. This sample holds around 300,000 clones; roughly 87% were observed only once. The top ten constitute about 14% of the sample.

On this clone: The clone's antigen remains unknown. One base away there is no much larger clone; base qualities are not given.

The sequencing input was peripheral blood. The V gene is TRBV2 and the J gene is TRBJ2-3; TRBD1 could be the D gene, as 6 bases match. The clonotype was recovered from a human donor in a cohort sampled during active COVID-19. This receptor has the CDR3 CASSVARQGSDTQYF. DNA sequence: TGTGCCAGCAGTGTGGCTCGGCAGGGGTCAGATACGCAGTATTTT.